This TCR beta chain is drawn from a study of blood T cell repertoires in COVID-19. About the study: Samples taken during acute and convalescent COVID-19 were collected in the United States, Italy and Spain. T cells, B-cell-depleted T cells, or PBMCs provided the cDNA or gDNA that served as material.

As processed by the authors: Reference gene primer amplification gave estimated nucleated cell counts. Data came from immunoSEQ multiplex PCR; TCRdb stores just in-frame clones and leaves some out. V, J and clone size reflect that table, while D and trimming were determined from the DNA. The table includes 190,000 or so clones, around 80% detected once. V trimming: 3 bases; J trimming: 0 bases; junction bases outside the gene matches: 5. CDR1 SGHTA and CDR2 FQGNSA come from the germline V gene. The length of the CDR3 is 16 residues. The chain joins TRBV7-2 to TRBJ1-3, with 7 bases matching TRBD1. The TCR originated in a human donor with acute or convalescent COVID-19. The donor label of this sample is uncertain. The material sequenced was peripheral blood. CDR3: CASSLGQLVSGNTIYF. DNA of the CDR3: TGTGCCAGCAGCTTGGGACAGTTGGTCTCTGGAAACACCATATATTTT. Supplemented by reference TRBV7-2 and TRBJ1-3, the full variable domain reads GAGVSQSPSNKVTEKGKDVELRCDPISGHTALYWYRQSLGQGLEFLIYFQGNSAPDKSGLPSDRFSAERTGGSVSTLTIQRTQQEDSAVYLCASSLGQLVSGNTIYFGEGSWLTVV.